This passage covers 18 T cell receptor beta chains from one sample sequenced in a study of T-cell reconstitution after alpha-beta-depleted transplantation in children. Preparation of the TCRbeta library was carried out with unique molecular identifiers. TCRdb ran MiXCR on the PCR reads and lists one entry per CDR3 protein. Of approximately 400,000 distinct CDR3 sequences in the sample, roughly a tenth were seen once. The sequenced sample was PBMCs from the stem cell graft donor, obtained from the stem cell graft. All receptors derive from a human donor who donated a stem cell graft to a child with acute myeloid leukemia.

This clonotype was seen only a few times. The rearrangement joins TRBV11-2 to TRBJ2-4, with 11 bases fitting TRBD1. V lost 5 bases and J lost 5; bases outside the gene matches: 8. The CDR3 length is 16 residues. Germline values: CDR1 SGHAT, CDR2 FQNNGV. The CDR3 loop reads CASSPWTGGLENIQYF. The CDR3 nucleotides are TGTGCCAGCAGCCCCTGGACAGGGGGCTTAGAAAACATTCAGTACTTC.

This clonotype was seen more than once but under ten times. The chain is built from TRBV29-1 and TRBJ2-3; D is uncertain. This CDR3 is built from 12 residues. The germline V and J ends were trimmed by 3 bases and 6 bases, with 10 bases remaining between them. Germline values: CDR1 SQVTM, CDR2 ANQGSEA. The CDR3 reads CSVENVLDTQYF. CDR3 DNA sequence: TGCAGCGTTGAGAACGTTTTGGATACGCAGTATTTT.

A remark on this clonotype: One base away lies a much larger clone, so this may be a sequencing read error. The chain is built from TRBV6-2 or TRBV6-3 and TRBJ2-7; D call uncertain. CDR1 is MNHEY and CDR2 is SVGEGT in the germline V gene. The CDR3 covers 11 residues. Trimming shortened V by 2 bases and J by 4 bases, and 3 bases separated the two germline ends. In nucleotides, the CDR3 is TGTGCCAGCAGTTACGAGTACGAGCAGTACTTC. Translated, it gives CASSYEYEQYF.

The chain uses TRBV7-9 and TRBJ1-2; D unclear. V was pared by 5 bases and J by 7 bases, with 11 bases between. Germline V CDR1 and CDR2: SEHNR, FQNEAQ (reference sequence). CDR3 length equals 12 residues. The CDR3 sequence is CASSQEGFGYTF. CDR3 bases: TGTGCCAGCAGCCAAGAGGGATTTGGCTACACCTTC.

The chain combines TRBV7-9 with TRBJ2-5; TRBD2 is a possible D gene (5 bases). The CDR3 is made up of 15 amino acids. Trimming cost V 0 bases and J 3 bases, with 11 bases left between them. In germline, CDR1 is SEHNR, CDR2 FQNEAQ (reference sequence). The CDR3 DNA reads TGTGCCAGCAGCTTAGCGGGAGTCGGAAAAGAGACCCAGTACTTC. It is translated as CASSLAGVGKETQYF.

A few counts support this clonotype. This sequence joins TRBV5-4 and TRBJ2-1, with D tentatively TRBD2 (6 bases). This CDR3 region has 20 residues. The germline CDR1 and CDR2 sequences are SGHNT and YYREEE (reference sequence). The V gene lost 2 bases and the J gene lost 0 bases, with 24 bases spanning the gap. The CDR3 DNA reads as TGTGCCAGCAGCTTATTGCGGGACCTACCCGACTCTAGCTCCTACAATGAGCAGTTCTTC. Protein sequence: CASSLLRDLPDSSSYNEQFF.

This clonotype appeared a few times. A read error may produce the germline difference seen at one junction end. The chain couples TRBV5-1 to TRBJ1-4; no clear D. Germline V gene lookup returns CDR1 SGHRS and CDR2 YFSETQ. CDR3 length equals 15 residues. The CDR3 loop reads CASSPASTAKEKLFF. The CDR3 DNA sequence: TGCGCCAGCAGCCCTGCCTCGACTGCTAAAGAAAAACTGTTTTTT.

The chain carries TRBV20-1 and TRBJ2-7; 13 bases line up with TRBD2. With V trimmed by 5 bases and J by 3 bases, 1 base remained unmatched. Per germline, CDR1 DFQATT and CDR2 SNEGSKA (reference sequence). This CDR3 is 13 amino acids long. CDR3: CSAGTSGNYEQYF. The DNA of the CDR3 is TGCAGTGCTGGGACTAGCGGGAACTACGAGCAGTACTTC.

The chain has TRBV7-2 and TRBJ2-7, with a possible D match to TRBD2 (7 bases). The V end was cut by 5 bases, the J end by 4 bases, with 24 bases between. This CDR3 spans 17 amino acids. CDR1 and CDR2 from the germline V gene are SGHTA and FQGNSA. In nucleotides, the CDR3 is TGTGCCAGCAGCCCATTTAAGGGGGGGGGATTCTCGTACGAGCAGTACTTC. The encoded protein is CASSPFKGGGFSYEQYF.

This clonotype was counted only a few times. The rearrangement joins TRBV6-5 to TRBJ1-4, with 8 positions matching TRBD1. Germline CDR1 and CDR2: MNHEY and SVGAGI. Germline trimming cut 4 bases from V and 11 bases from J; bases unmatched to any gene: 3. The length of the CDR3 is 12 residues. The CDR3 coding sequence is TGTGCCAGCAGTTCGGACAGGGTCAAACTGTTTTTT. Translated: CASSSDRVKLFF.

This clonotype was picked up many times. The CDR3 DNA follows: TGTGCCAGCAGCTTACGAGCCCTGGGGAAACTGTTTTTT. Translated, it gives CASSLRALGKLFF. The chain uses TRBV7-9 and TRBJ1-4; no clear D gene. Between the trimmed V and J ends, which lost 2 bases and 11 bases, there was a span of 12 bases. The CDR3 spans 13 residues. In germline, CDR1 is SEHNR, CDR2 FQNEAQ (reference sequence). Full variable domain (outside the CDR3, taken from reference TRBV7-9 and TRBJ1-4): DTGVSQNPRHKITKRGQNVTFRCDPISEHNRLYWYRQTLGQGPEFLTYFQNEAQLEKSRLLSDRFSAERPKGSFSTLEIQRTEQGDSAMYLCASSLRALGKLFFGSGTQLSVL.

This clonotype was observed a handful of times. The chain carries TRBV6-1 and TRBJ2-3, with D possibly matching TRBD2 (7 bases). Trimming took off 8 bases at V and 6 bases at J, with 18 bases between the two ends. CDR3 size: 14 residues. In germline, CDR1 is MNHNS, CDR2 SASEGT. The CDR3 DNA is TGTGCCAGCCTACCTGCGGGGGCCTGGGATACGCAGTATTTT. Protein: CASLPAGAWDTQYF.

This clonotype was observed many times. The CDR3 sequence is CASSFNRYLETQYF. As DNA, the CDR3 is TGTGCCAGCAGCTTCAACCGGTATTTGGAGACCCAGTACTTC. The rearrangement links TRBV11-1 to TRBJ2-5; D unclear. Trimming left V 3 bases short and J 5 bases short, with 13 bases between. CDR1 and CDR2 from the germline V gene are SGHAT and FQDESV (reference sequence). This CDR3 has 14 residues.

At least ten counts were recorded for this clonotype. The chain has TRBV29-1 and TRBJ1-1; the D gene is possibly TRBD1 (6 bases). The CDR3 runs 14 residues. Deletions cut 0 bases from V and 1 base from J, with 9 bases between. Per germline, CDR1 SQVTM and CDR2 ANQGSEA. The CDR3, as DNA: TGCAGCGTTGAAGAAGGACAGAAGAACACTGAAGCTTTCTTT. It translates to CSVEEGQKNTEAFF.

The genes are TRBV7-9 and TRBJ1-5, with D possibly matching TRBD1 (5 bases). This CDR3 has 15 residues. Germline loops: CDR1 SEHNR, CDR2 FQNEAQ (reference sequence). Trimming pared 5 bases from V and 5 bases from J, leaving 16 bases between. This chain's CDR3 is CASSVDQTVHQPQHF. In nucleotides, the CDR3 is TGTGCCAGCAGCGTGGACCAGACAGTACATCAGCCCCAGCATTTT.

The genes are TRBV7-2 and TRBJ2-7; possibly TRBD1 or TRBD2 for D (5 bases each). The CDR3 extends over 15 amino acids. Trimming removed 5 bases from V and 4 bases from J, with 18 bases in between. Germline V CDR1 and CDR2: SGHTA, FQGNSA. The CDR3 is CASSLTEGRRYEQYF. CDR3 DNA sequence: TGTGCCAGCAGCCTCACCGAGGGGCGAAGGTACGAGCAGTACTTC.

This clonotype has only a few counts. The V gene is TRBV18, the J gene TRBJ2-1; 10 positions match TRBD2. In germline, CDR1 is KGHSH, CDR2 LQKENI. CDR3 length equals 16 residues. V shed 0 bases, J shed 8 bases, and the junction held 7 bases outside the gene matches. The CDR3 region is CASSPPKSGRGDEQFF. As DNA, the CDR3 is TGTGCCAGCTCACCACCAAAAAGCGGGAGGGGCGATGAGCAGTTCTTC.

This clonotype was seen ten or more times. The chain combines TRBV4-3 with TRBJ2-1, with 12 bases fitting TRBD2. The germline V gene has CDR1 LGHNA and CDR2 YSLEER. Trimming removed 0 bases from V and 4 bases from J; junction bases left unmatched: 4. The CDR3 contains 17 residues. This chain's CDR3 is CASSQESGLAGYNEQFF. The CDR3 nucleotides are TGCGCCAGCAGCCAAGAGTCAGGACTAGCGGGATACAATGAGCAGTTCTTC.